This TCR beta chain derives from a study of cytomegalovirus exposure and HLA in healthy donors. Looked up from germline, CDR1 is LNHDA and CDR2 is SQIVND (reference sequence). V dropped 5 bases and J dropped 5; count of bases not matched to a gene: 11. The CDR3 consists of 15 residues. A multiplex PCR was run with 60 Vbeta primers and 13 Jbeta primers. Clones were read by immunoSEQ multiplex PCR, and TCRdb kept only the in-frame ones, dropping some. The data contain around 150,000 clones, 75% to 80% of them seen just once; the ten biggest clones take up 11% to 15%. The specimen sequenced was PBMCs. The V and J genes are TRBV19 and TRBJ2-5; 7 bases are a match to TRBD1. This sequence originates from a man aged 50-60 years in good health and CMV-seropositive. The CDR3 coding sequence is TGTGCCAGTAGTCCGGAAGAACAGGGGCTGGAGACCCAGTACTTC. Amino acids: CASSPEEQGLETQYF.